The 9 T cell receptor beta chains below come from one sample, sequenced in a study of shared clonotypes between healthy human individuals. Using immunoSEQ multiplex PCR, the repertoire was profiled, and TCRdb retains in-frame clones only, with some absent. Among under 2,000,000 clones, just under 95% were seen once, and the ten largest hold 1.2%. As defined, naive CD8 cells were CD45RO-negative and positively selected for CCR7, with terminally differentiated effector memory CD45RA+ cells excluded. Sequencing was carried out using naive CD8+ T cells sorted from blood. These receptors all stem from a man aged 18 to 30 in good health.

With respect to this clone: Other DNA sequences of this sample code for an identical CDR3. The chain employs TRBV27 and TRBJ1-1; D is unclear. Between the trimmed V and J ends, which lost 1 base and 1 base, there was a span of 7 bases. Germline V lookup: CDR1 MNHEY, CDR2 SMNVEV (reference sequence). The CDR3 has 14 residues. This CDR3 reads CASSLFPANTEAFF. Written as DNA, the CDR3 is TGTGCCAGCAGTTTATTCCCGGCGAACACTGAAGCTTTCTTT.

This clone was seen only once. CDR3 in DNA: TGTGCCAGCAGCTCGACGGCGACACTAGGGACCGGGGAGCTGTTTTTT. Amino acids: CASSSTATLGTGELFF. The gene calls are TRBV7-9 and TRBJ2-2; TRBD2 is a possible D gene (5 bases). Trimming cost V 4 bases and J 5 bases, with 17 bases left between them. The CDR3 has 16 amino acids. The germline gives CDR1 SEHNR, CDR2 FQNEAQ (reference sequence).

This clone was seen once. This chain connects TRBV10-2 to TRBJ2-7; TRBD2 matches 11 bases. This CDR3 is built from 14 residues. Germline CDR1 WSHSY, CDR2 SAAADI. The trim removed 7 bases at V and 5 bases at J, leaving 7 bases unmatched. The CDR3 loop reads CASNIAGGPNEQYF. The CDR3 bases are TGCGCCAGCAACATAGCGGGAGGGCCCAACGAGCAGTACTTC.

Only one count was recorded for this clone. The chain is built from TRBV7-9 and TRBJ2-3; 12 positions agree with TRBD2. Germline CDR1 SEHNR, CDR2 FQNEAQ (reference sequence). This CDR3 has 16 amino acids. Unmatched junction bases numbered 4, after V lost 4 bases and J lost 2 bases. The CDR3 region is CASSSGTSGYTDTQYF. DNA of the CDR3: TGTGCCAGCAGCTCCGGGACTAGCGGGTACACAGATACGCAGTATTTT.

In this sample, this clone turned up a few times. V usage is TRBV6-5 and J usage is TRBJ1-2; D remains ambiguous. The CDR3 extends over 12 amino acids. V dropped 6 bases and J dropped 7 bases, with 12 bases sitting between them. CDR1 and CDR2 (germline): MNHEY, SVGAGI. CDR3 protein: CASSLPRGGYTF. CDR3 coding DNA: TGTGCCAGCAGCCTCCCCCGAGGTGGCTACACCTTC.

V is TRBV7-9 and J is TRBJ2-2; 12 bases fit TRBD2. The V gene end was trimmed by 9 bases and the J gene end by 1 base; junction bases not matched to a gene: 6. In germline, CDR1 is SEHNR, CDR2 FQNEAQ (reference sequence). The CDR3 is 16 residues long. The CDR3 reads CARQPGLAGNTGELFF. CDR3 bases: TGTGCCAGACAACCGGGACTAGCGGGGAACACCGGGGAGCTGTTTTTT.

The J gene is TRBJ1-4, the V gene TRBV30; D ambiguous. Trimming took 6 bases from V and 7 from J, leaving 6 bases between them. Looked up from germline, CDR1 is GTSNPN and CDR2 is SVGIG (reference sequence). The CDR3 spans 10 residues. For the CDR3, the DNA is TGTGCCTGTGACTCTGAAAAACTGTTTTTT. Translated, it gives CACDSEKLFF.

This sequence joins TRBV11-2 and TRBJ2-7; 11 positions agree with TRBD2. V gave up 7 bases and J gave up 3 bases; unmatched junction bases: 17. The CDR3 is 18 amino acids. The germline gives CDR1 SGHAT, CDR2 FQNNGV. In DNA form, the CDR3 reads TGTGCCAGCACCCTTCACCTCCTAACGGGACTAGCGGACTACGAGCAGTACTTC. Translation gives CASTLHLLTGLADYEQYF.

J is TRBJ2-7 and V is TRBV6-1, with a weak D call TRBD1 (6 bases). CDR3 size: 15 residues. Between the trimmed V and J ends, which lost 4 bases and 1 base, there was a span of 14 bases. CDR1 is MNHNS and CDR2 is SASEGT in the germline V gene. DNA for the CDR3: TGTGCCAGCAGTGTCCTCAGGGGTCCGTCCTACGAGCAGTACTTC. Amino acids: CASSVLRGPSYEQYF.